This is a list of T cell receptor beta chains from one sample in a study of cytomegalovirus exposure and HLA in healthy donors. The data were produced by immunoSEQ multiplex PCR, yet TCRdb's version contains in-frame clones alone and is incomplete. This table holds under 250,000 clones, just under 90% found once. The sequenced sample was PBMCs. The receptor source for this set is a man between 18 and 35 years old in good health and CMV-seronegative. Each CDR3 is given with its conserved first and last residue. A D gene is named only where the DNA matches it firmly. Only some rows state a clone size, as once, few, many or a class for expanded clones.

D	J	size	V	DNA	CDR3
.	TRBJ2-3	.	TRBV5-4	TGTGCCAGCAGCTTGCAGGTCAACCCCACAGATACGCAGTATTTT	CASSLQVNPTDTQYF
.	TRBJ1-2	.	TRBV19	TGTGCCAGTAGTATAGGGGGAGCTAACTATGGCTACACCTTC	CASSIGGANYGYTF
.	TRBJ1-6	.	TRBV18	TGTGCCAGCTCCGGGGGGGAGCAACCCCTCCACTTT	CASSGGEQPLHF
.	TRBJ1-2	.	TRBV4-1	TGCGCCAGCACCCCCCTCGGGGTAGCCTATGGCTACACCTTC	CASTPLGVAYGYTF
.	TRBJ1-5	once	TRBV18	TGTGCCAGCTCACCATCGGGTTTCAATCAGCCCCAGCATTTT	CASSPSGFNQPQHF
.	TRBJ2-2	.	TRBV29-1	TGCAGCGTTGCAGGAGGGGCCCGGGCCGGGGAGCTGTTTTTT	CSVAGGARAGELFF
TRBD2	TRBJ2-1	.	TRBV6-6	TGTGCCAGCAGTTACCCCGATAGCGGGAGGCACAATGAGCAGTTCTTC	CASSYPDSGRHNEQFF
.	TRBJ1-2	.	TRBV6-5	TGTGCCAGCAGTTCGTCGGGTACTAACTATGGCTACACCTTC	CASSSSGTNYGYTF
.	TRBJ1-2	.	TRBV14	TGTGCCAGCAGCCCCCCGCTGGGCGTAAGTGGCTACACCTTC	CASSPPLGVSGYTF
.	TRBJ1-2	.	TRBV4-1	TGCGCCAGCAGCCAAGTCTCAGGGTCTAACTATGGCTACACCTTC	CASSQVSGSNYGYTF
TRBD2	TRBJ2-7	.	TRBV28	TGTGCCAGCAGTTCCCCTCGACTAGCGGCTACCTACGAGCAGTACTTC	CASSSPRLAATYEQYF
TRBD1	TRBJ1-2	.	TRBV7-2	TGTGCCAGCAGTTCGAGGACAGGGAACTATGGCTACACCTTC	CASSSRTGNYGYTF
.	TRBJ2-3	.	TRBV7-3	TGTGCCAGCAGCTATGGGCAGGACACAGATACGCAGTATTTT	CASSYGQDTDTQYF
.	TRBJ1-3	.	TRBV5-1	TGCGCCAGCAGCTTGGACAGGTCCTTGAGCGGAAACACCATATATTTT	CASSLDRSLSGNTIYF
.	TRBJ2-5	.	TRBV5-1	TGCGCCAGCAGCTTCGCGGCGGCGGTCCAAGAGACCCAGTACTTC	CASSFAAAVQETQYF
TRBD2	TRBJ2-3	.	TRBV5-1	TGCGCCAGCAGCGATGGGACTAGCGGGAGGGCCGTCTCTCCAGATACGCAGTATTTT	CASSDGTSGRAVSPDTQYF
.	TRBJ2-7	.	TRBV5-1	TGCGCCAGCAGCTTGGGACAGTCCTCCTACGAGCAGTACTTC	CASSLGQSSYEQYF
.	TRBJ2-7	.	TRBV18	TGTGCCAGCTCACGGCAACAGTCATACGAGCAGTACTTC	CASSRQQSYEQYF
.	TRBJ2-2	.	TRBV4-3	TGCGCCAGCAGCCAAGATCCCGTTGGGCCGAACACCGGGGAGCTGTTTTTT	CASSQDPVGPNTGELFF
.	TRBJ2-5	once	TRBV2	TGTGCCAGCAGTTCCTGGGCAGGGGGGGAGACCCAGTACTTC	CASSSWAGGETQYF
.	TRBJ2-2	.	TRBV5-4	TGTGCCAGCAGCTCACCGACGGGAAACACCGGGGAGCTGTTTTTT	CASSSPTGNTGELFF
.	TRBJ2-1	.	TRBV9	TGTGCCAGCAGCGCCTACAGTGGCCCCAGCAATGAGCAGTTCTTC	CASSAYSGPSNEQFF